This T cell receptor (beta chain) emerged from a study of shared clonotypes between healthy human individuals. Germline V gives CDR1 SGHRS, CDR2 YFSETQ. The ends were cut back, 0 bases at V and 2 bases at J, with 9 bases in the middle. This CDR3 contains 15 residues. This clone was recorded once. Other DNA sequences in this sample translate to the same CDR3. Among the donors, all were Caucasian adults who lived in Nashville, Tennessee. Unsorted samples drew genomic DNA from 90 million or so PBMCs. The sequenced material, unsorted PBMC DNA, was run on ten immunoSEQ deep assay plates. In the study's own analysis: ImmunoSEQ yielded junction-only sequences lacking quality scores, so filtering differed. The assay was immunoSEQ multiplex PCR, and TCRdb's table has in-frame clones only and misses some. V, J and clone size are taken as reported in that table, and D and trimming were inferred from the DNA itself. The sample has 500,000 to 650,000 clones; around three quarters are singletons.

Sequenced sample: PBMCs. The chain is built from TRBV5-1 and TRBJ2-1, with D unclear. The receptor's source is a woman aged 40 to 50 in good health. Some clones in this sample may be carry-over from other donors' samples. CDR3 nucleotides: TGCGCCAGCAGCTTGGGCGCCGGAGCCTACAATGAGCAGTTCTTC. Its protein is CASSLGAGAYNEQFF. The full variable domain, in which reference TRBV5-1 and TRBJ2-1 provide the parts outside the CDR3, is KAGVTQTPRYLIKTRGQQVTLSCSPISGHRSVSWYQQTPGQGLQFLFEYFSETQRNKGNFPGRFSGRQFSNSRSEMNVSTLELGDSALYLCASSLGAGAYNEQFFGPGTRLTVL.